This TCR beta chain was sequenced for a study of blood T cell repertoires in COVID-19. Study in general: Both acute and convalescent COVID-19 samples were obtained from the United States, Italy and Spain. PBMCs, B-cell-depleted T cells, or T cells were the source of the cDNA or gDNA that made up the material.

Germline-derived CDR1 and CDR2 are LNHDA and SQIVND (reference sequence). The CDR3 sequence is 14 residues long. V lost 3 bases to trimming and J lost 7 bases; unmatched junction nucleotides: 9. Authors' processing steps: Nucleated cell counts were estimated from reference gene primer amplification. Sequenced by immunoSEQ multiplex PCR; TCRdb stores in-frame clones only, minus some. V, J and clone size derive from that table, while D and trimming were established from the DNA sequence. The table lists approximately 30,000 clones, around 91% of them singletons. The sequencing input was peripheral blood. This clonotype was sampled from a man aged 65 to 85 with active or convalescent COVID-19. This chain links TRBV19 with TRBJ2-7; TRBD2 agrees at 7 bases. CDR3 sequence (DNA): TGTGCCAGTAGTATGGCCGGGACCGGGGGGGAGCAGTACTTC. It is translated as CASSMAGTGGEQYF.